One sample yielded the 9 T cell receptor beta chains listed below, sequenced in a study of control samples from healthy donors and cancer patients. The repertoire was sequenced with immunoSEQ multiplex PCR; TCRdb's copy has only in-frame clones and lacks some. The sample yields about 12,000 clones, 85% to 90% seen once. Sequencing was performed on formalin-fixed, paraffin-embedded tissue. These receptors were collected from a male donor with melanoma.

The chain employs TRBV9 and TRBJ2-3, with 10 nucleotides matching TRBD2. The J segment lost 5 bases and the V segment lost 1 base, leaving 7 bases of the junction unmatched. There are 16 residues in the CDR3. Germline CDR1 SGDLS, CDR2 YYNGEE. CDR3 DNA: TGTGCCAGCAGCGTAAGGGCTAGCGGGAGAGGAGATACGCAGTATTTT. Translation: CASSVRASGRGDTQYF.

The CDR3 DNA reads TGTGCCACAAAAACTTCCTACAATGAGCAGTTCTTC. Protein product: CATKTSYNEQFF. The chain recombines TRBV28 with TRBJ2-1; D is unresolved. This CDR3 contains 12 residues. The ends were cut back, 10 bases at V and 1 base at J, with 8 bases in the middle. Per germline, CDR1 MDHEN and CDR2 SYDVKM.

A single count supports this clone. The chain links TRBV5-6 to TRBJ2-1; 8 bases are shared with TRBD2. The CDR3 is 16 amino acids. V dropped 4 bases and J dropped 6; count of bases not matched to a gene: 12. Germline CDR1 reads SGHDT; CDR2 reads YYEEEE. Here the CDR3 DNA reads TGTGCCAGCAGCGTTAGCGGGATGGGCTCCGGCAATGAGCAGTTCTTC. Its translation: CASSVSGMGSGNEQFF.

J is TRBJ1-1 and V is TRBV7-9; the match to TRBD1 covers 7 bases. Unmatched junction bases numbered 11, after V lost 5 bases and J lost 5 bases. CDR1 is SEHNR, CDR2 FQNEAQ, per germline (reference sequence). The CDR3 totals 15 residues. CDR3 sequence: CASSLQTGRATEAFF. The CDR3 coding sequence is TGTGCCAGCAGCCTCCAGACAGGGCGCGCGACTGAAGCTTTCTTT.

The chain is built from TRBV19 and TRBJ1-2; possible D gene TRBD1, 5 bases. V dropped 3 bases and J dropped 7 bases, with 12 bases sitting between them. In germline, CDR1 is LNHDA, CDR2 SQIVND (reference sequence). The CDR3 runs to 13 residues. CDR3 bases: TGTGCCAGTAGTATTGCGGGGCTCGGTGGCTACACCTTC. Translation: CASSIAGLGGYTF.

This clone came up a few times. The chain recombines TRBV6-1 with TRBJ2-7; D is unresolved. The CDR3 length is 11 residues. V was shortened by 0 bases and J by 11 bases, with 8 bases between the two germline ends. CDR1 and CDR2 (germline): MNHNS, SASEGT. This chain's CDR3 is CASSEAGAEYF. CDR3 DNA: TGTGCCAGCAGTGAAGCCGGAGCAGAGTACTTC.

The chain couples TRBV5-4 to TRBJ2-7; D perhaps matches TRBD1 (5 bases). The germline V gene encodes CDR1 SGHNT and CDR2 YYREEE (reference sequence). V was pared by 6 bases and J by 0 bases, with 10 bases between. This CDR3 is 13 amino acids long. For the CDR3, the DNA is TGTGCCAGCAAGGGGCAGAGCTCCTACGAGCAGTACTTC. Amino acid sequence: CASKGQSSYEQYF. Filled out from reference TRBV5-4 and TRBJ2-7, the complete variable domain reads ETGVTQSPTHLIKTRGQQVTLRCSSQSGHNTVSWYQQALGQGPQFIFQYYREEENGRGNFPPRFSGLQFPNYSSELNVNALELDDSALYLCASKGQSSYEQYFGPGTRLTVT.

The chain recombines TRBV27 with TRBJ2-1; 9 bases are a match to TRBD2. V lost 9 bases, J lost 7 bases, and 4 bases stayed unmatched. CDR1 MNHEY and CDR2 SMNVEV come from the germline V gene (reference sequence). The CDR3 has 12 amino acids. CDR3 loop: CARGTSWNEQFF. The CDR3 DNA follows: TGTGCCAGGGGGACTAGCTGGAATGAGCAGTTCTTC.

The CDR3 spells CASSLSTDTQYF. CDR3 DNA: TGTGCCAGCAGCCTTAGCACAGATACGCAGTATTTT. The rearrangement uses TRBV3-1 (or the pseudogene TRBV3-2) and TRBJ2-3; no clear D gene. The CDR3 totals 12 residues. From germline, CDR1 is LGHDT and CDR2 YNNKEL (reference sequence). Trimming took 4 bases from V and 0 from J, leaving 2 bases between them.